This is a list of T cell receptor beta chains from one sample in a study of identical twins. Each CDR3 protein is one row after TCRdb ran MiXCR on the 5' RACE reads. The table has around 300,000 distinct CDR3 sequences, about 8.3% seen once; the top ten hold over 2%. These same data were also listed under a study on yellow fever vaccine responses in identical twins.

Sequenced input: memory (CD45RO+) T cells sorted from blood. The receptors come from a woman under 30 in good health. Both conserved end residues are part of each CDR3. Each record gives: CDR3 protein, CDR3 DNA, V gene, J gene, clone size, D gene. The D gene is left open where the match is weak. Size is omitted from some rows. Given values are once, few, many or a class for expanded clones.

CDR3aa: CASSETWDRGHYEQFF
CDR3nt: TGTGCCAGCAGTGAAACTTGGGACAGGGGGCACTATGAGCAGTTCTTC
v_gene: TRBV25-1
j_gene: TRBJ2-1
abundance: few
d_gene: TRBD1

CDR3aa: CASSKWTGGYEQYF
CDR3nt: TGTGCCAGCAGCAAATGGACGGGTGGCTACGAGCAGTACTTC
v_gene: TRBV21-1
j_gene: TRBJ2-7
abundance: -
d_gene: -

CDR3aa: CSAGGVTYNEQFF
CDR3nt: TGCAGTGCTGGGGGCGTCACCTACAATGAGCAGTTCTTC
v_gene: TRBV20-1
j_gene: TRBJ2-1
abundance: few
d_gene: -

CDR3aa: CASSLGGRFIKNIQYF
CDR3nt: TGTGCCAGCAGTTTAGGGGGGAGATTTATCAAAAACATTCAGTACTTC
v_gene: TRBV28
j_gene: TRBJ2-4
abundance: many
d_gene: -

CDR3aa: CSARANTSGSRREQYF
CDR3nt: TGCAGTGCTAGAGCTAATACTAGCGGGAGCCGGCGCGAGCAGTACTTC
v_gene: TRBV20-1
j_gene: TRBJ2-7
abundance: few
d_gene: TRBD2

CDR3aa: CSVGRDLGNIQYF
CDR3nt: TGCAGCGTCGGCCGGGACCTAGGAAACATTCAGTACTTC
v_gene: TRBV29-1
j_gene: TRBJ2-4
abundance: -
d_gene: -

CDR3aa: CASSTTGERRETQYF
CDR3nt: TGTGCCAGCAGTACGACAGGGGAGCGCAGAGAGACCCAGTACTTC
v_gene: TRBV28
j_gene: TRBJ2-5
abundance: few
d_gene: TRBD1

CDR3aa: CASSQLSNEQFF
CDR3nt: TGTGCCAGCAGCCAACTTAGTAATGAGCAGTTCTTC
v_gene: TRBV3-1
j_gene: TRBJ2-1
abundance: -
d_gene: -

CDR3aa: CASSPVPNQQFF
CDR3nt: TGTGCCAGCAGTCCAGTCCCGAATCAGCAGTTCTTC
v_gene: TRBV12-3/TRBV12-4
j_gene: TRBJ2-1
abundance: few
d_gene: -

CDR3aa: CASSELGSSSATDTQYF
CDR3nt: TGTGCCAGCAGTGAATTAGGAAGTAGCTCGGCCACAGATACGCAGTATTTT
v_gene: TRBV25-1
j_gene: TRBJ2-3
abundance: many
d_gene: -

CDR3aa: CASSQGPYNEQFF
CDR3nt: TGTGCCAGTAGTCAAGGACCTTACAATGAGCAGTTCTTC
v_gene: TRBV19
j_gene: TRBJ2-1
abundance: many
d_gene: -

CDR3aa: CATSRDGGTFDEQYF
CDR3nt: TGTGCCACCAGCAGAGATGGCGGGACTTTTGACGAGCAGTACTTC
v_gene: TRBV15
j_gene: TRBJ2-7
abundance: many
d_gene: -

CDR3aa: CSVRGSGANVLTF
CDR3nt: TGCAGCGTTCGGGGCTCTGGGGCCAACGTCCTGACTTTC
v_gene: TRBV29-1
j_gene: TRBJ2-6
abundance: many
d_gene: -

CDR3aa: CASSSPRSYTSGGAVTQYF
CDR3nt: TGTGCCAGCAGCTCACCAAGATCATATACTAGCGGGGGGGCCGTGACCCAGTACTTC
v_gene: TRBV3-1
j_gene: TRBJ2-5
abundance: few
d_gene: TRBD2

CDR3aa: CASSLNPSGRGGEQYF
CDR3nt: TGTGCCAGCAGCCTGAACCCAAGCGGGAGAGGGGGGGAGCAGTACTTC
v_gene: TRBV7-8
j_gene: TRBJ2-7
abundance: few
d_gene: TRBD2

CDR3aa: CSARHISNTEAFF
CDR3nt: TGCAGTGCTAGACATATTTCGAACACTGAAGCTTTCTTT
v_gene: TRBV20-1
j_gene: TRBJ1-1
abundance: few
d_gene: -

CDR3aa: CSARDRGADTQYF
CDR3nt: TGCAGTGCTAGAGATCGGGGGGCAGATACGCAGTATTTT
v_gene: TRBV20-1
j_gene: TRBJ2-3
abundance: many
d_gene: TRBD2

CDR3aa: CASSPYSGNYENEQFF
CDR3nt: TGTGCCAGTAGTCCCTATAGCGGTAATTACGAAAATGAGCAGTTCTTC
v_gene: TRBV19
j_gene: TRBJ2-1
abundance: few
d_gene: -

CDR3aa: CASSLGPTEAFF
CDR3nt: TGTGCCAGCAGTTTAGGGCCCACTGAAGCTTTCTTT
v_gene: TRBV28
j_gene: TRBJ1-1
abundance: few
d_gene: -

CDR3aa: CASSEALAEAYEQYF
CDR3nt: TGTGCCAGCAGTGAAGCGCTTGCAGAAGCCTACGAGCAGTACTTC
v_gene: TRBV6-1
j_gene: TRBJ2-7
abundance: many
d_gene: -

CDR3aa: CASSLRQAEKLFF
CDR3nt: TGTGCCAGCAGTCTCCGACAAGCTGAAAAACTGTTTTTT
v_gene: TRBV14
j_gene: TRBJ1-4
abundance: few
d_gene: -

CDR3aa: CASSRDRAGELFF
CDR3nt: TGTGCCAGCAGCCGGGACAGGGCCGGGGAGCTGTTTTTT
v_gene: TRBV14
j_gene: TRBJ2-2
abundance: few
d_gene: TRBD1

CDR3aa: CASSHSAGGPDEQYF
CDR3nt: TGCGCCAGCAGCCATTCAGCGGGAGGGCCGGACGAGCAGTACTTC
v_gene: TRBV5-1
j_gene: TRBJ2-7
abundance: few
d_gene: TRBD2

CDR3aa: CASSPPTGSDTQYF
CDR3nt: TGTGCCAGCAGCCCCCCTACAGGGTCAGATACGCAGTATTTT
v_gene: TRBV6-1
j_gene: TRBJ2-3
abundance: many
d_gene: -

CDR3aa: CASSGGHPDTQYF
CDR3nt: TGTGCCAGCAGTGGGGGCCACCCAGATACGCAGTATTTT
v_gene: TRBV28
j_gene: TRBJ2-3
abundance: many
d_gene: -